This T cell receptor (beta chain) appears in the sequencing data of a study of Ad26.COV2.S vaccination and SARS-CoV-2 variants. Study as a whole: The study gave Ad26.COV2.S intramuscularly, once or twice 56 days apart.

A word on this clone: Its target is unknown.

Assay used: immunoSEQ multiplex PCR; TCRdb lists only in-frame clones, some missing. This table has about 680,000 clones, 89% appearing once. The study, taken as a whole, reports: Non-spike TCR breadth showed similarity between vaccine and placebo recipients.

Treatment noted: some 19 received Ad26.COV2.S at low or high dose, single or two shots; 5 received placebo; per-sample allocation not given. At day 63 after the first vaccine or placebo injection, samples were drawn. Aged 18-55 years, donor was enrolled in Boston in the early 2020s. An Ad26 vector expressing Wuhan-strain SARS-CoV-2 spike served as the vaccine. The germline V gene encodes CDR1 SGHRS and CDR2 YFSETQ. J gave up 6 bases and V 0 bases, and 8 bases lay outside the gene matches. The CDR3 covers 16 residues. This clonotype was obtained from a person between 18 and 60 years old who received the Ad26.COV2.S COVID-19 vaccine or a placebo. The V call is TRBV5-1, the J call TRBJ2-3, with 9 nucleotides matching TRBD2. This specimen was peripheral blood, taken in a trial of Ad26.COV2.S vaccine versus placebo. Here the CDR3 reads CASSLVAGGPRDTQYF. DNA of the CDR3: TGCGCCAGCAGCTTGGTGGCGGGAGGGCCTCGGGATACGCAGTATTTT.